The T cell receptor beta chain under discussion was sequenced for a study of blood T cell repertoires in COVID-19. The wider study: Donors in the United States, Italy and Spain gave samples during acute or convalescent COVID-19. Sample material is recorded as cDNA or gDNA derived from T cells, B-cell-depleted T cells, or PBMCs.

Original methodology: Reference gene primer amplification gave nucleated cell count estimates. Some clones are missing from TCRdb's copy, which holds only in-frame ones; the method was immunoSEQ multiplex PCR. Clone size and V and J calls were adopted from that table, with D and trimming inferred from the DNA. The profile covers 250,000 to 300,000 clones, with about 88% appearing a single time and approximately 12% taken by the ten largest. The CDR3 length is 15 residues. Trimming shortened V by 5 bases and J by 3 bases, and 16 bases separated the two germline ends. Germline assignment: CDR1 MDHEN and CDR2 SYDVKM.

The sequence derives from an older woman with acute or convalescent COVID-19. Sequences were obtained from peripheral blood. V is TRBV28 and J is TRBJ1-2; no reliable D call. CDR3 sequence: CASSPPERIYYGYTF. In nucleotides, the CDR3 is TGTGCCAGCAGTCCTCCAGAGAGGATTTACTATGGCTACACCTTC.